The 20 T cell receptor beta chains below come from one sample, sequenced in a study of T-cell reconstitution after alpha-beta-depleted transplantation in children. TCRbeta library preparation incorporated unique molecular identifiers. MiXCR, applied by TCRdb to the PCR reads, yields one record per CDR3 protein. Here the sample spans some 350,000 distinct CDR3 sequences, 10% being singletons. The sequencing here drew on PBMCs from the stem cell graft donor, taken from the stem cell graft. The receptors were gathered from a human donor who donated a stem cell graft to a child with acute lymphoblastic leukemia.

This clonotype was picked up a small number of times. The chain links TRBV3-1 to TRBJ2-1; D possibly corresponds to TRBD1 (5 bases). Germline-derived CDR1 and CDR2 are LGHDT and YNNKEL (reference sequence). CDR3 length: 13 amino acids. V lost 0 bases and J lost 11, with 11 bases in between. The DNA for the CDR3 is TGTGCCAGCAGCCAAGATCGGACATTCCAGCAGTTCTTC. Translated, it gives CASSQDRTFQQFF.

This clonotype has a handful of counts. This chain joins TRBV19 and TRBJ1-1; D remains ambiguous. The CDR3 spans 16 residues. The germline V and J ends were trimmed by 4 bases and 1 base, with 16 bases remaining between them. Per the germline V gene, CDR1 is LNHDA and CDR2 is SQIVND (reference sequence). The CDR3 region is CASSTEGAHSNTEAFF. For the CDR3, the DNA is TGTGCCAGTAGTACGGAGGGCGCCCACTCGAACACTGAAGCTTTCTTT.

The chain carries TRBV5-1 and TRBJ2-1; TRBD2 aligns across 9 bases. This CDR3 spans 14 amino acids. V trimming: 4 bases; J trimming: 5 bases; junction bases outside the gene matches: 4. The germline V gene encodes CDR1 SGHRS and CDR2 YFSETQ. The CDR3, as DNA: TGCGCCAGCAGCAGTAGCGGGAGTAACAATGAGCAGTTCTTC. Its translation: CASSSSGSNNEQFF. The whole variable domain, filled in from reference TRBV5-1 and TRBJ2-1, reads KAGVTQTPRYLIKTRGQQVTLSCSPISGHRSVSWYQQTPGQGLQFLFEYFSETQRNKGNFPGRFSGRQFSNSRSEMNVSTLELGDSALYLCASSSSGSNNEQFFGPGTRLTVL.

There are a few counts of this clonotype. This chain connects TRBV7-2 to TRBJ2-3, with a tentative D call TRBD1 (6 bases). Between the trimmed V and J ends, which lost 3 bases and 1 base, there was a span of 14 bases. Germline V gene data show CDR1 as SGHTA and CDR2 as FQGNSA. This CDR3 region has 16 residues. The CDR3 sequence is CASSLGPGVGTDTQYF. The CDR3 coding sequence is TGTGCCAGCAGCTTGGGTCCAGGGGTTGGCACAGATACGCAGTATTTT. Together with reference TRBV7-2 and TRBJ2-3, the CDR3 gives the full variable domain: GAGVSQSPSNKVTEKGKDVELRCDPISGHTALYWYRQSLGQGLEFLIYFQGNSAPDKSGLPSDRFSAERTGGSVSTLTIQRTQQEDSAVYLCASSLGPGVGTDTQYFGPGTRLTVL.

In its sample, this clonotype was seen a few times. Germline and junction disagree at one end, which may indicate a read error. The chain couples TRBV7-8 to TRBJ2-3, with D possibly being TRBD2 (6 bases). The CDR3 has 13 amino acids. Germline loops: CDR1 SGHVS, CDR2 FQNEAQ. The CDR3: CASSLANTDTQYF. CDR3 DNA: TGTGCCAGCAGCCTAGCGAACACAGATACGCAGTATTTT.

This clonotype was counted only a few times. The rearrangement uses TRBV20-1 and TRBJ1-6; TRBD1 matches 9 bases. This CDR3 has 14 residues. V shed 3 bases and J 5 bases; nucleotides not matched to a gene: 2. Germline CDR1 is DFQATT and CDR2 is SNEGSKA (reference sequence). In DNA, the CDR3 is TGCAGTGCTAGGGGGGACAGGGATAATTCACCCCTCCACTTT. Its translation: CSARGDRDNSPLHF.

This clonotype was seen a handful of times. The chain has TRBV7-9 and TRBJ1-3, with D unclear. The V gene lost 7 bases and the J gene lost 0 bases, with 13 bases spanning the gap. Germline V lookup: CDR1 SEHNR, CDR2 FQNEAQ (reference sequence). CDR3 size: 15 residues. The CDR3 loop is CASIATTRSGNTIYF. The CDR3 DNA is TGTGCCAGCATCGCCACAACACGCTCTGGAAACACCATATATTTT.

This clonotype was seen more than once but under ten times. In DNA, the CDR3 is TGCGCCAGCAGCCAAGATAGGCCTAGCGGCGCCTACGAGCAGTACTTC. This sequence encodes CASSQDRPSGAYEQYF. This sequence joins TRBV4-3 and TRBJ2-7; 7 bases are shared with TRBD2. This CDR3 contains 16 residues. V lost 0 bases and J lost 2; bases outside the gene matches: 7. Germline CDR1 LGHNA, CDR2 YSLEER.

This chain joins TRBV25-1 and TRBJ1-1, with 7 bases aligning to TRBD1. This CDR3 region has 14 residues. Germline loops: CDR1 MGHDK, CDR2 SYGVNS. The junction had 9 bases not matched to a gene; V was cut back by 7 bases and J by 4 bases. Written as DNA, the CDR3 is TGTGCCAGCACCGAGACAGGGTTGGCCACTGAAGCTTTCTTT. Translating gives CASTETGLATEAFF.

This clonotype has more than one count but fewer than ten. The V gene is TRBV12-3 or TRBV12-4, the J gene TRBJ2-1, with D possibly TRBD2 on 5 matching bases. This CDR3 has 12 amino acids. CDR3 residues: CASRGIYNEQFF. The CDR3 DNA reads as TGTGCGAGTCGAGGGATTTACAATGAGCAGTTCTTC.

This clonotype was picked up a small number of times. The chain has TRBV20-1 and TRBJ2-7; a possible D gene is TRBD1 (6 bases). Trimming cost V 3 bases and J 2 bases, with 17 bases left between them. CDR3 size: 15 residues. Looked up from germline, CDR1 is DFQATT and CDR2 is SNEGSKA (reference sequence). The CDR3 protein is CSARGASAVPYEQYF. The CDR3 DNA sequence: TGCAGTGCTAGGGGGGCCTCGGCGGTGCCCTACGAGCAGTACTTC.

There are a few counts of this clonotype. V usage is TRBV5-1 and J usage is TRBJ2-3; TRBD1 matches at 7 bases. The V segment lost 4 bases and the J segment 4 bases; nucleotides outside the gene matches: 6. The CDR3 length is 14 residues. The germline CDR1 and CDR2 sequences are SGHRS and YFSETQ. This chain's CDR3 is CASSRYGQADTQYF. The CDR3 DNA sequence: TGCGCCAGCAGCCGATATGGACAGGCAGATACGCAGTATTTT.

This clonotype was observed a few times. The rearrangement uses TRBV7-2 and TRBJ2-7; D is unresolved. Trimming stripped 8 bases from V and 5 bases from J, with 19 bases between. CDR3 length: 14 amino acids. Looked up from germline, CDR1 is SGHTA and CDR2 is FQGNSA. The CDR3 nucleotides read TGTGCCAGCCTTATAGACCGCATCGAACACGAGCAGTACTTC. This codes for CASLIDRIEHEQYF.

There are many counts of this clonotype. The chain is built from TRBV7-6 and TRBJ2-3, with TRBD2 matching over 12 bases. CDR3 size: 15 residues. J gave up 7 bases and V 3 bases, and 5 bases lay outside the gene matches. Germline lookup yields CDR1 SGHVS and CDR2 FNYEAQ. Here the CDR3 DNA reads TGTGCCAGCAGCTTCCTAGCGGGAGGGCCGAATACGCAGTATTTT. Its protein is CASSFLAGGPNTQYF.

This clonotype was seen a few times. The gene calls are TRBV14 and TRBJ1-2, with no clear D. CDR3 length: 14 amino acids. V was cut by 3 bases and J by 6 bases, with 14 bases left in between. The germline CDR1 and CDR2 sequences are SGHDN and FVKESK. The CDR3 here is CASSQMILGDGYTF. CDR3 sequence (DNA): TGTGCCAGCAGCCAGATGATCCTTGGGGATGGCTACACCTTC.

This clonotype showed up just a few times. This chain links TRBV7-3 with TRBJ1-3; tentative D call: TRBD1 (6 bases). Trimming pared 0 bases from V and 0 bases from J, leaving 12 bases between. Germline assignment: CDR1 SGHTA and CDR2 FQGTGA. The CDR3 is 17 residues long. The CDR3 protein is CASSLTGGPNSGNTIYF. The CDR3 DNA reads TGTGCCAGCAGCTTAACGGGGGGCCCCAACTCTGGAAACACCATATATTTT.

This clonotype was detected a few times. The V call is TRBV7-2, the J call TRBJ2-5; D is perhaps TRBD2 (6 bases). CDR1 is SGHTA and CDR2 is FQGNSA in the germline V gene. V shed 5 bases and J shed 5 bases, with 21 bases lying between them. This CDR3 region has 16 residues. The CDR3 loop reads CASSAGFEGRGETQYF. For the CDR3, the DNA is TGTGCCAGCAGCGCGGGATTTGAGGGACGGGGGGAGACCCAGTACTTC.

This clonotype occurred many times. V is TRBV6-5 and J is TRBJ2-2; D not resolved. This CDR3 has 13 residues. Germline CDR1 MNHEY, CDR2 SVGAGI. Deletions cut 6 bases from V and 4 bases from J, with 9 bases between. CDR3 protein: CASRLGSTGELFF. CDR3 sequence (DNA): TGTGCCAGCAGATTAGGATCCACCGGGGAGCTGTTTTTT.

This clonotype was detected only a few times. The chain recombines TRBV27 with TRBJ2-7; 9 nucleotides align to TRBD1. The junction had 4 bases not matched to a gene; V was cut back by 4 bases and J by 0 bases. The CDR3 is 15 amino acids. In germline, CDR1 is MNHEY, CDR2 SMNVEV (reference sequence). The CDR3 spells CASSWGDRASYEQYF. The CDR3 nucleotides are TGTGCCAGCAGTTGGGGGGACAGGGCCTCCTACGAGCAGTACTTC.

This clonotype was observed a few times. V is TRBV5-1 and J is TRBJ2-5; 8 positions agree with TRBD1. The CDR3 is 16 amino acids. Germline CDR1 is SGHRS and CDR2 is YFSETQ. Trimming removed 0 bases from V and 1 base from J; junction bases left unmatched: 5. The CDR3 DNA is TGCGCCAGCAGCTTGGCAGGGGGCGGCCGCCAAGAGACCCAGTACTTC. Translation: CASSLAGGGRQETQYF.